The next 3 T cell receptor beta chains were all read from a single sample in a study of T cells in Graves' hyperthyroidism and ophthalmopathy. Amplification yielded TCR beta CDR3 regions, with RNA transcripts as the source. An initial round of RT-PCR targeting the TCR CDR3 relied on the HTBI primer set. TCRdb re-derived calls from the multiplex PCR reads in MiXCR, one entry per CDR3 protein. The sample carries about 640,000 distinct CDR3 sequences, less than 25% recorded once. Sequenced input: blood. All receptors come from a young man with Graves' ophthalmopathy.

The J gene is TRBJ2-6, the V gene TRBV19, with 10 positions matching TRBD1. Germline CDR1 LNHDA, CDR2 SQIVND (reference sequence). The CDR3 is 19 residues long. The trim removed 4 bases at V and 4 bases at J, leaving 13 bases unmatched. The CDR3 is CASSTFPGQGLSGANVLTF. DNA for the CDR3: TGTGCCAGTAGTACTTTCCCGGGACAGGGGTTGTCCGGGGCCAACGTCCTGACTTTC.

The chain employs TRBV30 and TRBJ1-6; D gene ambiguous. The V and J ends lost 1 base and 0 bases respectively, with 4 bases between them. Per the germline V gene, CDR1 is GTSNPN and CDR2 is SVGIG (reference sequence). The CDR3 is 14 amino acids. The CDR3 DNA reads TGTGCCTGGAGTGCGAACTCCTATAATTCACCCCTCCACTTT. Its translation: CAWSANSYNSPLHF.

The chain carries TRBV19 and TRBJ1-2; D not resolved. CDR1 and CDR2 from the germline V gene are LNHDA and SQIVND (reference sequence). V lost 0 bases and J 2 bases, leaving 4 bases between the germline ends. This CDR3 has 13 amino acids. As DNA, the CDR3 is TGTGCCAGTAGTATAGATCGCAACTATGGCTACACCTTC. The encoded protein is CASSIDRNYGYTF.